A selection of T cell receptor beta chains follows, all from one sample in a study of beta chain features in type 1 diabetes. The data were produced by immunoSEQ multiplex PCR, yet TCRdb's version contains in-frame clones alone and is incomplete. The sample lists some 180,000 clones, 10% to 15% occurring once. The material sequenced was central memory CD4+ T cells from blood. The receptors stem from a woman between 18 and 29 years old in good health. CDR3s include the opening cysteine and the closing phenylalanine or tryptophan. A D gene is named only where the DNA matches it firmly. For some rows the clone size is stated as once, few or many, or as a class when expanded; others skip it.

TGTGCCAGCAGCTTACCGGCTAGCGGGATAAGGAGGGCGGAGCAGTTCTTC | CASSLPASGIRRAEQFF | TRBJ2-1 | few | TRBV5-4 | TRBD2
TGTGCCAGTAGTATAGCGCCCAGGACAGGGGACCAGCCCCAGCATTTT | CASSIAPRTGDQPQHF | TRBJ1-5 | few | TRBV19 | TRBD1
TGTGCCAGCAGCGCCACAGGGGTTGGGGGCGGAAAGACCCAGTACTTC | CASSATGVGGGKTQYF | TRBJ2-5 | - | TRBV9 | TRBD1
TGTGCCAGCAGGCCACAGGGATACACCGGGGAGCTGTTTTTT | CASRPQGYTGELFF | TRBJ2-2 | - | TRBV6-5 | -
TGCGCCAGCAGCTTCATAACCGGGACAGACTACAATGAGCAGTTCTTC | CASSFITGTDYNEQFF | TRBJ2-1 | - | TRBV5-1 | TRBD1
TGTGCCAGCAGCTTGGGGAGGACTAGCGGGTTGGAGACCCAGTACTTC | CASSLGRTSGLETQYF | TRBJ2-5 | - | TRBV5-4 | TRBD2
TGTGCCAGCAGCTTACGGACTAGCGGGACAGAGACCCAGTACTTC | CASSLRTSGTETQYF | TRBJ2-5 | few | TRBV11-1 | TRBD2
TGTGCCAGCAGTCCTCCCCGCGGACAGGGGGCCCACGAGCAGTACTTC | CASSPPRGQGAHEQYF | TRBJ2-7 | few | TRBV28 | TRBD1
TGTGCCAGCTCACAGGGGTCCTACAATGAGCAGTTCTTC | CASSQGSYNEQFF | TRBJ2-1 | - | TRBV18 | -
TGTGCCAGCAGTTACTTCACAGGGGGATACACTGAAGCTTTCTTT | CASSYFTGGYTEAFF | TRBJ1-1 | - | TRBV6-6 | TRBD1
TGTGCCAGCAGCCGAGCAGGTCGCTACGAGCAGTACTTC | CASSRAGRYEQYF | TRBJ2-7 | - | TRBV7-2 | -
TGTGCCTGGAGTGCCAGGGAGGGTCAGCCCCAGCATTTT | CAWSAREGQPQHF | TRBJ1-5 | many | TRBV30 | -
TGTGCCAGCAGCCAAGAGCAAGGGCTAGCGGCTGAAGCTTTCTTT | CASSQEQGLAAEAFF | TRBJ1-1 | - | TRBV4-2 | -
TGTGCCAGCAGTTCCGGGACAGGACGTCACTACACCTTC | CASSSGTGRHYTF | TRBJ1-2 | few | TRBV6-5 | TRBD1
TGTGCCTGGATAGGACTAGCGGGAGGGAACGAGCAGTACTTC | CAWIGLAGGNEQYF | TRBJ2-7 | - | TRBV30 | TRBD2
TGTGCCAGCAGCTTACAGGGGGTAAGCAATCAGCCCCAGCATTTT | CASSLQGVSNQPQHF | TRBJ1-5 | - | TRBV7-2 | TRBD1
TGTGCCAGCAGGATAGGGACAGGGGGATCCTACGAGCAGTACTTC | CASRIGTGGSYEQYF | TRBJ2-7 | - | TRBV28 | TRBD1
TGCAGCGCCGAGACTAGCGGGTTCACAGATACGCAGTATTTT | CSAETSGFTDTQYF | TRBJ2-3 | - | TRBV29-1 | TRBD2
TGTGCCAGCAGCCAAGGTTGGGCGGGAGCAGAGACCCAGTACTTC | CASSQGWAGAETQYF | TRBJ2-5 | few | TRBV14 | TRBD2
TGTGCCAGCAGCTTGCAGGGAGGGAACGAGCAGTACTTC | CASSLQGGNEQYF | TRBJ2-7 | few | TRBV7-2 | TRBD2
TGTGCCAGCAGCTTGGGAGCGCCAGGGGAAGGTGGCTACACCTTC | CASSLGAPGEGGYTF | TRBJ1-2 | - | TRBV5-4 | -
TGCAGCGTTGAAAGAGGGCTTGCTTCCTATGGCTACACCTTC | CSVERGLASYGYTF | TRBJ1-2 | few | TRBV29-1 | -